One sample yielded the 4 T cell receptor beta chains listed below, sequenced in a study of CD8+ T cells in alopecia areata. Markers used for sorting pooled cutaneous lymph node cells were CD4, CD8alpha, NKG2D, NKG2ACE and others. Once RNA had been extracted, it was reverse transcribed into cDNA to act as the sequencing template. Here immunoSEQ multiplex PCR was the method, and the copy in TCRdb shows in-frame clones only, minus some. This sample carries about 270,000 clones, none of them present only once. The source material was CD4+ T cells sorted from a lymph node. These receptors all stem from a C3H/HeJ mouse with alopecia areata. The mice in this strain carry MHC haplotype H2-k.

As to this clone: The gene names given are mouse names. The read terminates 3 residues ahead of where the CDR3 ends, so the germline J gene completes it. The chain carries TRBV2 and TRBJ1-6; TRBD1 matches at 7 bases. TRBJ1-6 is marked as an open reading frame, function uncertain. Germline loops: CDR1 LGHNA, CDR2 YSYQKL. The CDR3 length is 15 residues. Trimming at V came to 2 bases and at J to 2 bases, leaving 0 bases not matched to a gene. CDR3 bases read: TGTGCCAGCAGCCAACAGGGGGCCTATAATTCGCCC. This codes for CASSQQGAYNSP. The CDR3 in full is CASSQQGAYNSPLYF.

This clone was recorded a few times. Here the gene names and germline are mouse. The same CDR3 can be traced to other DNA sequences in this sample. CDR3 amino acids: CASSDALGASSYEQYF. The DNA read from the CDR3 is TGTGCCAGCAGTGATGCACTGGGGGCGAGCTCCTAT. The chain combines TRBV13-1 with TRBJ2-7; the match to TRBD2 covers 8 bases. The read halts 4 residues ahead of the CDR3 end, with the missing end drawn from the germline J gene. This CDR3 is built from 16 residues. Germline lookup yields CDR1 NSHNY and CDR2 SYGAGN. Trimming took 0 bases from V and 0 from J; bases not matched to a gene: 5.

This clone was seen a handful of times. Genes here carry mouse names. The sequence runs out 4 residues before the end of the CDR3; the remainder is reconstructed from the germline J gene. This rearrangement joins TRBV31 to TRBJ2-2, with 12 bases that match TRBD1. J lost 6 bases, V lost 1 base, and 3 bases had no gene match. CDR1 is GKSSPN and CDR2 is SITVG in the germline V gene. CDR3 size: 15 residues. The CDR3 protein is CAWSPRDRGPGQLYF. CDR3 bases read: TGTGCCTGGAGTCCCCGGGACAGGGGGCCCGGG.

This clone was found a few times. The germline and genes are mouse ones. The read finishes 4 residues shy of the CDR3 end, and the germline J gene is used to complete it. The J gene is TRBJ2-5, the V gene TRBV13-2, with D possibly matching TRBD2 (5 bases). Germline CDR1 and CDR2: NNHNN and SYGAGS (reference sequence). V shed 1 base and J shed 3 bases, with 9 bases lying between them. The CDR3 is made up of 14 amino acids. CDR3: CASGDRAGQDTQYF. CDR3 DNA, as far as it was read: TGTGCCAGCGGTGATCGGGCTGGGCAAGAC.